This T cell receptor beta chain was retrieved from a study of OX40 agonist ivuxolimab in advanced cancers. General observations from the study: At 0.1-3.0 mg/kg, partial responders had clonal expansion among the lowest observed.

On this clone itself: The antigen is undetermined.

From germline, CDR1 is PRHDT and CDR2 FYEKMQ (reference sequence). V lost 5 bases and J lost 5; bases outside the gene matches: 11. The CDR3 has 16 residues. The data were produced by immunoSEQ multiplex PCR, yet TCRdb's version contains in-frame clones alone and is incomplete. The sample has 70,000 to 95,000 clones; 88% are singletons. The TCR sequence derives from an adult with an advanced solid tumor such as melanoma, head and neck, liver or kidney cancer. The V and J genes are TRBV13 and TRBJ2-2; 7 nucleotides line up with TRBD2. The sample here was CD4+ or CD8+ T cells sorted from blood, taken in a trial of the OX40 agonist ivuxolimab. CDR3 in DNA: TGTGCCAGCAGCCAACTAGCGCCCAGTGGAACCGGGGAGCTGTTTTTT. Translation: CASSQLAPSGTGELFF.